The present TCR beta chain was sequenced within a study of siplizumab effects on memory and regulatory T cells. The study's findings and limits: Naive T cells were seemingly more diverse than memory cells, and major contributions to the alloresponse seemed to be made by them. The average Treg-derived proportion among mappable alloreactive CD4+ clones was 55% to 80% with siplizumab versus 26.9% in controls.

This clone was seen only once. Its antigen is not known. Some clones are missing from TCRdb's copy, which holds only in-frame ones; the method was immunoSEQ multiplex PCR. The data contain about 98,000 clones, about 94% of them singletons. This clonotype was obtained from a human donor in good health. The source material was CD4+ T cells sorted from blood.

CDR3 residues: CASSLSETSGRDTQYF. The CDR3 nucleotides read TGTGCCAGCAGTTTAAGTGAAACTAGCGGGCGGGATACGCAGTATTTT. The chain is built from TRBV28 and TRBJ2-3, with TRBD2 matching 9 bases. With 2 bases clipped from V and 6 bases from J, the junction kept 9 bases outside the gene matches. This CDR3 contains 16 residues. Germline assignment: CDR1 MDHEN and CDR2 SYDVKM.